Each of the 27 T cell receptor beta chains below was sequenced from the same sample in a study of T cells in Graves' hyperthyroidism and ophthalmopathy. Researchers took RNA transcripts and amplified the TCR beta CDR3 regions from them. An initial round of RT-PCR targeting the TCR CDR3 relied on the HTBI primer set. TCRdb independently ran MiXCR on the multiplex PCR reads; one entry per CDR3 protein. This repertoire shows about 600,000 distinct CDR3 sequences, 16% found once; its top ten account for 2.5% to 4%. What was sequenced was blood. The receptors come from a woman aged 40 to 50 with Graves' ophthalmopathy.

This clonotype has a count of ten or more. The chain joins TRBV2 to TRBJ2-5; TRBD1 agrees at 9 bases. Germline CDR1 reads SNHLY; CDR2 reads FYNNEI. V was pared by 11 bases and J by 2 bases, with 6 bases of the junction left unmatched. The CDR3 consists of 13 residues. This chain's CDR3 is CAVRDRAQETQYF. For the CDR3, the DNA is TGTGCCGTCCGGGACAGGGCTCAAGAGACCCAGTACTTC.

This clonotype was counted a few times. The chain combines TRBV7-8 with TRBJ1-3; a weak D match, TRBD1 (6 bases). Germline V gene sequence: CDR1 SGHVS, CDR2 FQNEAQ. V was cut by 8 bases and J by 0 bases, with 14 bases left in between. The CDR3 is made up of 15 amino acids. DNA for the CDR3: TGTGCCAGCGGGCCGCACAGGGACTCTGGAAACACCATATATTTT. This encodes CASGPHRDSGNTIYF.

The table lists this clonotype with a few counts. The CDR3 sequence is CASSYSEELNQPQHF. CDR3 nucleotide sequence: TGTGCCAGCAGTTACTCGGAAGAGCTCAATCAGCCCCAGCATTTT. The chain combines TRBV6-5 with TRBJ1-5; D ambiguous. The V gene lost 0 bases and the J gene lost 3 bases, with 9 bases spanning the gap. The V gene's germline CDR1 is MNHEY and CDR2 SVGAGI. The CDR3 extends over 15 amino acids.

This clonotype was observed many times. The chain is built from TRBV20-1 and TRBJ1-1; D is ambiguous. This CDR3 comprises 12 residues. The V gene's germline CDR1 is DFQATT and CDR2 SNEGSKA (reference sequence). V shed 0 bases and J shed 5 bases, with 7 bases lying between them. CDR3: CSARDGRTEAFF. In DNA, the CDR3 is TGCAGTGCTAGAGATGGACGGACTGAAGCTTTCTTT.

This clonotype was observed a few times. The chain links TRBV10-3 to TRBJ2-7; D is perhaps TRBD1 (6 bases). Germline CDR1 reads ENHRY; CDR2 reads SYGVKD. This CDR3 is 13 amino acids long. Trimming removed 2 bases at V and 3 bases at J, with 8 bases between. As DNA, the CDR3 is TGTGCCATCAGTGAGAACAGGGACTACGAGCAGTACTTC. Amino acid sequence: CAISENRDYEQYF.

For this clonotype: Given a much more abundant clone one base away, this may be a read error. The chain combines TRBV7-9 with TRBJ2-1; a possible D gene is TRBD2 (5 bases). CDR1 is SEHNR, CDR2 FQNEAQ, per germline (reference sequence). CDR3 length equals 15 residues. The CDR3 coding sequence is TGTGCCAGCGGCTTAGCGCAAAGTTTCTACAATGAGCAGTTCTTC. It encodes CASGLAQSFYNEQFF. The entire variable domain, with the rest obtained from reference TRBV7-9 and TRBJ2-1, is as follows: DTGVSQNPRHKITKRGQNVTFRCDPISEHNRLYWYRQTLGQGPEFLTYFQNEAQLEKSRLLSDRFSAERPKGSFSTLEIQRTEQGDSAMYLCASGLAQSFYNEQFFGPGTRLTVL.

This clonotype has a count of ten or more. The chain uses TRBV11-2 and TRBJ1-6; D ambiguous. This CDR3 is built from 13 residues. Trimming removed 1 base from V and 8 bases from J, with 6 bases in between. Germline CDR1 reads SGHAT; CDR2 reads FQNNGV. The CDR3 DNA reads TGTGCCAGCAGCTTAGTCGGTCATTCACCCCTCCACTTT. Translating gives CASSLVGHSPLHF.

This clonotype was seen many times. The chain links TRBV30 to TRBJ1-2; a weak D match, TRBD1 (6 bases). The CDR3 is 12 amino acids. Germline V CDR1 and CDR2: GTSNPN, SVGIG (reference sequence). The V end lost 1 base, the J end lost 5 bases, and 8 bases lay between the germline ends. The CDR3 protein is CAWSGTEYGYTF. For the CDR3, the DNA is TGTGCCTGGAGTGGGACAGAGTATGGCTACACCTTC.

This clonotype was seen only a few times. The chain recombines TRBV12-3 or TRBV12-4 with TRBJ2-2; tentatively, D is TRBD1 (6 bases). The CDR3 runs to 14 residues. V was shortened by 4 bases and J by 4 bases, with 10 bases between the two germline ends. The CDR3 DNA follows: TGTGCCAGCAGTTCCAGGGGTGGCACCGGGGAGCTGTTTTTT. It translates to CASSSRGGTGELFF.

Many counts were recorded for this clonotype. The chain combines TRBV12-3 or TRBV12-4 with TRBJ1-1, with a possible D match to TRBD1 (5 bases). Trimming cost V 3 bases and J 9 bases, with 11 bases left between them. The CDR3 has 12 amino acids. The CDR3 is CASSLDTRKAFF. The DNA of the CDR3 is TGTGCCAGCAGTTTGGACACACGGAAAGCTTTCTTT.

The V and J genes are TRBV27 and TRBJ2-7, with 7 bases that match TRBD1. Germline CDR1 is MNHEY and CDR2 is SMNVEV (reference sequence). The CDR3 runs 15 residues. V lost 2 bases, J lost 6 bases, and 10 bases stayed unmatched. The CDR3 region is CASSLRGGPGAEQYF. CDR3 sequence (DNA): TGTGCCAGCAGTTTAAGAGGGGGCCCCGGGGCCGAGCAGTACTTC.

This clonotype was observed at least ten times. V usage is TRBV3-1 and J usage is TRBJ2-2; 8 bases agree with TRBD1. Germline CDR1 reads LGHDT; CDR2 reads YNNKEL (reference sequence). This CDR3 has 15 residues. The ends lost 2 bases at V and 5 bases at J; junction bases unmatched: 4. This CDR3 is CASSQLDRVTGELFF. The CDR3 bases are TGTGCCAGCAGCCAACTGGACAGGGTAACCGGGGAGCTGTTTTTT.

This clonotype was detected only a few times. The V gene is TRBV20-1, the J gene TRBJ1-2; unclear D gene. The CDR3 loop spans 13 amino acids. The ends were cut back, 1 base at V and 1 base at J, with 7 bases in the middle. The V gene's germline CDR1 is DFQATT and CDR2 SNEGSKA (reference sequence). In nucleotides, the CDR3 is TGCAGTGCTAGAGGTGGAATTAACTATGGCTACACCTTC. Amino acids: CSARGGINYGYTF.

This clonotype has at least ten counts. This chain uses TRBV28 with TRBJ1-3; D not certain. The germline gives CDR1 MDHEN, CDR2 SYDVKM. V lost 6 bases and J 0 bases, leaving 18 bases between the germline ends. The CDR3 has 17 residues. The DNA of the CDR3 is TGTGCCAGCAGGACTCCCCGACGGGAGAGCTCTGGAAACACCATATATTTT. Translated, it gives CASRTPRRESSGNTIYF.

In this sample, this clonotype turned up many times. The chain is built from TRBV18 and TRBJ2-5; D possibly corresponds to TRBD2 (6 bases). CDR1 and CDR2 from the germline V gene are KGHSH and LQKENI. The V end was cut by 3 bases, the J end by 1 base, with 12 bases between. The CDR3 runs 15 residues. This chain's CDR3 is CASSPVGGVQETQYF. In DNA, the CDR3 is TGTGCCAGCTCACCCGTGGGAGGAGTCCAAGAGACCCAGTACTTC.

This clonotype came up a few times. The chain recombines TRBV20-1 with TRBJ2-3; 10 bases are a match to TRBD1. The CDR3 has 14 amino acids. Germline values: CDR1 DFQATT, CDR2 SNEGSKA (reference sequence). The J segment lost 6 bases and the V segment lost 4 bases, leaving 7 bases of the junction unmatched. The DNA of the CDR3 is TGCAGTGCTAAGGGGACAGGGGACAGGGATACGCAGTATTTT. Translating it yields CSAKGTGDRDTQYF.

DNA for the CDR3: TGTGCCAGCAGTGAAGCTCCCCCCTACAACACAATTGCCTACAATGAGCAGTTCTTC. It encodes CASSEAPPYNTIAYNEQFF. V gene TRBV2 combines with J gene TRBJ2-1; the D is unclear. Trimming left V 0 bases short and J 2 bases short, with 20 bases between. The CDR3 sequence is 19 residues long. Germline values: CDR1 SNHLY, CDR2 FYNNEI.

The chain links TRBV12-3 or TRBV12-4 to TRBJ2-2, with 11 bases identical to TRBD2. The trim removed 4 bases at V and 6 bases at J, leaving 1 base unmatched. The CDR3 runs 14 residues. The DNA for the CDR3 is TGTGCCAGCAGTTGGACTAGCGGGCCCGGGGAGCTGTTTTTT. It specifies CASSWTSGPGELFF.

This clonotype was seen many times. V and J are TRBV5-1 and TRBJ2-1; D could derive from TRBD1 or TRBD2 (5 bases each). Germline V gene lookup returns CDR1 SGHRS and CDR2 YFSETQ. V was cut by 4 bases and J by 4 bases, with 9 bases left in between. The length of the CDR3 is 13 residues. In DNA, the CDR3 is TGCGCCAGCAGCGAGGGACCTTACAATGAGCAGTTCTTC. Translation gives CASSEGPYNEQFF.

The table lists this clonotype with many counts. The chain joins TRBV28 to TRBJ2-3; TRBD2 is a possible D gene (7 bases). The CDR3 runs 17 residues. Germline V gives CDR1 MDHEN, CDR2 SYDVKM. V lost 4 bases and J lost 6, with 23 bases in between. The CDR3 region is CASSSWGGAQERDTQYF. In nucleotides, the CDR3 is TGTGCCAGCAGTTCTTGGGGGGGGGCCCAAGAGAGGGATACGCAGTATTTT.

This clonotype was counted many times. The chain carries TRBV7-9 and TRBJ2-1; D remains unclear. The CDR3 spans 13 residues. Germline V gene data show CDR1 as SEHNR and CDR2 as FQNEAQ (reference sequence). The V end was cut by 4 bases, the J end by 6 bases, with 10 bases between. CDR3 bases: TGTGCCAGCAGCTCCCTCGCTAGCAATGAGCAGTTCTTC. Translation: CASSSLASNEQFF. The full variable domain, completed using reference TRBV7-9 and TRBJ2-1, is DTGVSQNPRHKITKRGQNVTFRCDPISEHNRLYWYRQTLGQGPEFLTYFQNEAQLEKSRLLSDRFSAERPKGSFSTLEIQRTEQGDSAMYLCASSSLASNEQFFGPGTRLTVL.

In this sample, this clonotype turned up many times. This chain links TRBV2 with TRBJ2-7; 7 nucleotides line up with TRBD1. From germline, CDR1 is SNHLY and CDR2 FYNNEI. V was clipped by 10 bases and J by 4 bases; unmatched bases: 13. The CDR3 length is 14 residues. The CDR3 DNA reads TGTGCCACCTCCTCTCCGGGACAGATATACGAGCAGTACTTC. Amino acid sequence: CATSSPGQIYEQYF.

As concerns this clonotype: Possible read error: a much larger clone is one base away. The chain is built from TRBV2 and TRBJ2-3; 9 positions agree with TRBD1. CDR1 and CDR2 from the germline V gene are SNHLY and FYNNEI. The CDR3 consists of 15 residues. The junction had 6 bases not matched to a gene; V was cut back by 5 bases and J by 3 bases. This CDR3 reads CASSWTGDWTDTQYF. CDR3 DNA: TGTGCCAGCAGTTGGACAGGGGACTGGACAGATACGCAGTATTTT.

V gene TRBV6-1 combines with J gene TRBJ2-5; TRBD2 agrees at 7 bases. With V trimmed by 5 bases and J by 1 base, 13 bases remained unmatched. This CDR3 comprises 17 residues. Germline CDR1 reads MNHNS; CDR2 reads SASEGT. The CDR3 spells CASSLIAGGNPQETQYF. CDR3 in DNA: TGTGCCAGCAGTCTTATCGCCGGGGGGAATCCCCAAGAGACCCAGTACTTC.

This clonotype occurred many times. This chain uses TRBV28 with TRBJ2-7; the match to TRBD1 covers 8 bases. Per germline, CDR1 MDHEN and CDR2 SYDVKM. The CDR3 sequence is 12 residues long. With 2 bases clipped from V and 6 bases from J, the junction kept 0 bases outside the gene matches. CDR3 region: CASSLTGGEQYF. The CDR3 DNA reads TGTGCCAGCAGTTTAACAGGGGGCGAGCAGTACTTC.

The chain has TRBV6-1 and TRBJ2-7; D possibly corresponds to TRBD1 (7 bases). This CDR3 comprises 14 residues. The V gene's germline CDR1 is MNHNS and CDR2 SASEGT. V was pared by 5 bases and J by 3 bases, with 14 bases between. The CDR3 spells CASSSRGTVYEQYF. The CDR3 bases are TGTGCCAGCAGTTCTCGCGGGACAGTCTACGAGCAGTACTTC.

This clonotype has a count of ten or more. The V call is TRBV28, the J call TRBJ2-3; 7 bases are a match to TRBD1. V was pared by 3 bases and J by 6 bases, with 6 bases of the junction left unmatched. The CDR3 spans 14 residues. The germline CDR1 and CDR2 sequences are MDHEN and SYDVKM. DNA for the CDR3: TGTGCCAGCAGTTTCACCCCACAGGGGGATACGCAGTATTTT. This translates into CASSFTPQGDTQYF.